The 25 T cell receptor beta chains below come from one sample, sequenced in a study of shared T cell receptors in the human thymus. Assay: immunoSEQ multiplex PCR; the TCRdb copy retains only in-frame clones and omits some. In the table there are roughly 500,000 clones, around 78% of which are singletons. This same sample was also taken into another study, of human thymus T cells.

The sequencing sample was made of thymocytes. These receptor sequences come from a boy in the first two years of life with a congenital heart defect.

V and J are TRBV6-1 and TRBJ1-5; D might be TRBD1 (6 bases). This CDR3 region has 15 residues. Per the germline V gene, CDR1 is MNHNS and CDR2 is SASEGT. The V and J ends lost 4 bases and 0 bases respectively, with 10 bases between them. This chain's CDR3 is CASSGRGLSNQPQHF. As DNA, the CDR3 is TGTGCCAGCAGTGGGCGGGGGCTTAGCAATCAGCCCCAGCATTTT.

This clone has just a few counts. The chain carries TRBV6-4 and TRBJ2-1; maybe TRBD1 (6 bases). CDR3 length: 16 amino acids. Germline lookup yields CDR1 MRHNA and CDR2 SNTAGT. Trimming took 5 bases from V and 1 from J, leaving 15 bases between them. The CDR3 DNA reads TGTGCCAGCAGTCCAACCGGGACATGGTCCTACAATGAGCAGTTCTTC. Translating gives CASSPTGTWSYNEQFF.

The V gene is TRBV5-6, the J gene TRBJ2-1; 11 bases agree with TRBD2. The germline CDR1 and CDR2 sequences are SGHDT and YYEEEE. The CDR3 spans 14 residues. The trim removed 4 bases at V and 8 bases at J, leaving 5 bases unmatched. The CDR3 nucleotides are TGTGCCAGCAGCCCCACTAGCGGGAGAGATGAGCAGTTCTTC. It translates to CASSPTSGRDEQFF.

V and J are TRBV28 and TRBJ1-4, with a possible D match to TRBD1 (6 bases). The CDR3 contains 15 residues. Trimming took 5 bases from V and 0 from J, leaving 10 bases between them. CDR1 is MDHEN, CDR2 SYDVKM, per germline. The CDR3 coding sequence is TGTGCCAGCAGTGCAGGGGAACCAACTAATGAAAAACTGTTTTTT. Its protein product is CASSAGEPTNEKLFF.

The chain combines TRBV4-1 with TRBJ2-5; 7 nucleotides agree with TRBD1. There are 16 residues in the CDR3. Trimming removed 0 bases from V and 5 bases from J; junction bases left unmatched: 9. The germline V gene encodes CDR1 MGHRA and CDR2 YSYEKL. CDR3 DNA: TGCGCCAGCAGCCAAGATCGGCAGGGGGAACGGGAGACCCAGTACTTC. Its protein is CASSQDRQGERETQYF.

CDR3 in amino acids: CASSQDSSGPYNEQFF. CDR3 DNA: TGCGCCAGCAGCCAAGACTCTAGCGGCCCCTACAATGAGCAGTTCTTC. The chain couples TRBV4-1 to TRBJ2-1, with 7 bases that match TRBD2. With V trimmed by 0 bases and J by 2 bases, 4 bases remained unmatched. Germline V gene data show CDR1 as MGHRA and CDR2 as YSYEKL. This CDR3 is built from 16 residues.

The V call is TRBV4-2, the J call TRBJ1-5; a weak D match, TRBD1 (6 bases). CDR1 and CDR2 from the germline V gene are LGHNA and YNFKEQ. V dropped 4 bases and J dropped 3 bases, with 13 bases sitting between them. The CDR3 is 15 amino acids. The CDR3 spells CASSPSAGDNQPQHF. The DNA for the CDR3 is TGTGCCAGCAGCCCCAGTGCAGGGGACAATCAGCCCCAGCATTTT.

The chain couples TRBV14 to TRBJ2-2; 8 positions agree with TRBD2. The CDR3 runs to 20 residues. V shed 3 bases, J shed 5 bases, and the junction held 20 bases outside the gene matches. The germline V gene encodes CDR1 SGHDN and CDR2 FVKESK. The CDR3, as DNA: TGTGCCAGCAGCCAGGGCCTATGGCGGGAGGCCCCCCCCAGGACCGGGGAGCTGTTTTTT. It translates to CASSQGLWREAPPRTGELFF.

The chain carries TRBV6-6 and TRBJ1-1; a weak D match, TRBD1 (6 bases). Germline CDR1 and CDR2: MNHNY and SVGAGI (reference sequence). The CDR3 contains 16 residues. Trimming took off 0 bases at V and 2 bases at J, with 13 bases between the two ends. The CDR3 DNA follows: TGTGCCAGCAGTTACTCAAGGCCGGGACATAACACTGAAGCTTTCTTT. As protein: CASSYSRPGHNTEAFF.

The chain couples TRBV29-1 to TRBJ2-7; the D is unclear. The CDR3 sequence is 12 residues long. Per germline, CDR1 SQVTM and CDR2 ANQGSEA. Between the trimmed V and J ends, which lost 8 bases and 0 bases, there was a span of 11 bases. CDR3 sequence: CSLTYPSYEQYF. The CDR3 DNA sequence: TGCAGCCTTACCTACCCCTCCTACGAGCAGTACTTC.

There are a few counts of this clone. V is TRBV4-3 and J is TRBJ1-4; 7 nucleotides align to TRBD1. Germline V lookup: CDR1 LGHNA, CDR2 YSLEER. The CDR3 consists of 18 residues. V gave up 1 base and J gave up 2 bases; unmatched junction bases: 10. CDR3 amino acids: CASSQARQGTCTNEKLFF. In nucleotides, the CDR3 is TGCGCCAGCAGCCAAGCCCGACAGGGAACCTGCACTAATGAAAAACTGTTTTTT.

Here the CDR3 reads CASSPGHPQETQYF. Written as DNA, the CDR3 is TGTGCCAGCTCACCGGGACACCCCCAAGAGACCCAGTACTTC. This chain uses TRBV6-5 with TRBJ2-5; a weak D match, TRBD1 (6 bases). The CDR3 sequence is 14 residues long. CDR1 and CDR2 (germline): MNHEY, SVGAGI. Trimming stripped 8 bases from V and 1 base from J, with 14 bases between.

The chain couples TRBV5-4 to TRBJ2-3; possibly TRBD2 for D (5 bases). The length of the CDR3 is 15 residues. The germline CDR1 and CDR2 sequences are SGHNT and YYREEE (reference sequence). Trimming cost V 4 bases and J 8 bases, with 20 bases left between them. The CDR3 loop reads CASSHPDGIHGTQYF. CDR3 sequence (DNA): TGTGCCAGCAGCCACCCGGACGGGATCCACGGTACGCAGTATTTT.

The rearrangement links TRBV18 to TRBJ2-7; 7 bases map to TRBD1. V was pared by 3 bases and J by 4 bases, with 9 bases of the junction left unmatched. Germline V gene sequence: CDR1 KGHSH, CDR2 LQKENI. This CDR3 has 15 amino acids. The CDR3, as DNA: TGTGCCAGCTCACCCACTGACAGGGATCCTTACGAGCAGTACTTC. It is translated as CASSPTDRDPYEQYF.

The V gene is TRBV6-5, the J gene TRBJ1-1; D uncertain. Germline CDR1 is MNHEY and CDR2 is SVGAGI. The CDR3 totals 15 residues. Trimming cost V 1 base and J 7 bases, with 16 bases left between them. The CDR3 DNA reads as TGTGCCAGCAGTTACTTCTGGGAGCCCTACGGTGAAGCTTTCTTT. Translating it yields CASSYFWEPYGEAFF.

The CDR3 nucleotides read TGCGCCAGCAGCCAAGATCTTCGCAGGGGGCTAGGAAACACCATATATTTT. This encodes CASSQDLRRGLGNTIYF. The J gene is TRBJ1-3, the V gene TRBV4-3; 8 positions agree with TRBD1. CDR1 and CDR2 (germline): LGHNA, YSLEER. The CDR3 is 17 amino acids. Trimming removed 0 bases from V and 4 bases from J; junction bases left unmatched: 8.

The CDR3 nucleotides are TGTGCCAGCAGGCGAAACGGACAGGCCCGAAAGGAGGAACTGTTTTTT. Translating gives CASRRNGQARKEELFF. J is TRBJ1-4 and V is TRBV28; 7 bases line up with TRBD1. J was trimmed by 12 bases and V by 6 bases; bases with no gene match: 19. Germline V lookup: CDR1 MDHEN, CDR2 SYDVKM. The CDR3 sequence is 16 residues long.

V gene TRBV2 combines with J gene TRBJ2-2; TRBD2 agrees at 9 bases. Trimming at V came to 9 bases and at J to 2 bases, leaving 7 bases not matched to a gene. The CDR3 covers 15 residues. CDR1 SNHLY and CDR2 FYNNEI come from the germline V gene. The CDR3 spells CASNWTSENTGELFF. The CDR3, as DNA: TGTGCCAGTAACTGGACTAGCGAAAACACCGGGGAGCTGTTTTTT.

The chain links TRBV9 to TRBJ1-3; D is unresolved. Trimming stripped 3 bases from V and 3 bases from J, with 10 bases between. The CDR3 has 14 residues. Looked up from germline, CDR1 is SGDLS and CDR2 is YYNGEE. CDR3 DNA: TGTGCCAGCAGCGCGTCAGACAATGGAAACACCATATATTTT. It is translated as CASSASDNGNTIYF.

This sequence joins TRBV4-3 and TRBJ1-1; no clear D gene. The germline gives CDR1 LGHNA, CDR2 YSLEER. V lost 0 bases to trimming and J lost 1 base, with 9 bases between them. The CDR3 has 15 amino acids. This chain's CDR3 is CASSQETPRNTEAFF. Here the CDR3 DNA reads TGCGCCAGCAGCCAAGAGACGCCTAGGAACACTGAAGCTTTCTTT.

The V and J genes are TRBV29-1 and TRBJ2-1, with 7 bases identical to TRBD2. The germline gives CDR1 SQVTM, CDR2 ANQGSEA. The CDR3 runs 13 residues. Trimming cost V 7 bases and J 5 bases; bases outside gene matches: 8. The CDR3 coding sequence is TGCAGCGCTGCCGGGACTACCCACAATGAGCAGTTCTTC. Translation: CSAAGTTHNEQFF.

The chain carries TRBV2 and TRBJ2-2, with TRBD2 matching over 14 bases. Germline CDR1 is SNHLY and CDR2 is FYNNEI. The CDR3 extends over 17 amino acids. J gave up 7 bases and V 1 base, and 5 bases lay outside the gene matches. The CDR3 DNA follows: TGTGCCAGCAGTGAAGGGGGACTAGCGGGAGTTGGCGGGGAGCTGTTTTTT. It codes for CASSEGGLAGVGGELFF.

The chain carries TRBV4-2 and TRBJ1-2; D may be TRBD1 (5 bases). The CDR3 is made up of 16 amino acids. Trimming removed 4 bases at V and 5 bases at J, with 20 bases between. Germline lookup yields CDR1 LGHNA and CDR2 YNFKEQ. As DNA, the CDR3 is TGTGCCAGCAGCCCAGACCGGAGGGCAGGGCGTTATGGCTACACCTTC. It translates to CASSPDRRAGRYGYTF.

V and J are TRBV14 and TRBJ2-3; D not certain. V lost 4 bases to trimming and J lost 10 bases, with 15 bases between them. There are 13 residues in the CDR3. CDR1 is SGHDN, CDR2 FVKESK, per germline. For the CDR3, the DNA is TGTGCCAGCAGCCGATCGTGGGCTATACCGCAGTATTTT. Translated, it gives CASSRSWAIPQYF.

The J gene is TRBJ2-2, the V gene TRBV19; 8 bases are a match to TRBD2. CDR1 is LNHDA, CDR2 SQIVND, per germline (reference sequence). The V and J ends lost 10 bases and 7 bases, in that order; junction bases with no gene match: 8. The CDR3 has 13 residues. CDR3 loop: CATGGRNHGELFF. The DNA for the CDR3 is TGTGCCACTGGCGGGAGGAATCACGGGGAGCTGTTTTTT.